This T cell receptor beta chain was sequenced during a study of CD8+ T cells in alopecia areata. Study-wide points: Scalp repertoires also include resident alphabeta T cells from normal skin. Higher clonality and more expanded CD8+ clones appeared in lesional than normal scalp.

Researchers gathered lesional scalp punch biopsies and peripheral blood from patients with alopecia areata. Sorting of PBMCs yielded the CD4+ and CD8+ T cells. The CDR3 is 17 amino acids. The ends lost 1 base at V and 0 bases at J; junction bases unmatched: 4. CDR1 is SGHRS, CDR2 YFSETQ, per germline. At least ten counts were recorded for this clone. The antigen is undetermined. Reverse transcribed after extraction, RNA yielded cDNA as the sequencing template. TCRdb's table, derived via immunoSEQ multiplex PCR, lists solely in-frame clones and lacks some. The sample records 95,000 to 120,000 clones, under 60% being singletons.

Input material: NKG2D-low CD8+ T cells sorted from blood. The J gene is TRBJ2-1, the V gene TRBV5-1, with 10 nucleotides matching TRBD2. This TCR was recovered from a human donor with alopecia areata. The CDR3 region is CASSLYSGRSSYNEQFF. The CDR3 bases are TGCGCCAGCAGCTTGTATAGCGGGAGGTCCTCCTACAATGAGCAGTTCTTC.